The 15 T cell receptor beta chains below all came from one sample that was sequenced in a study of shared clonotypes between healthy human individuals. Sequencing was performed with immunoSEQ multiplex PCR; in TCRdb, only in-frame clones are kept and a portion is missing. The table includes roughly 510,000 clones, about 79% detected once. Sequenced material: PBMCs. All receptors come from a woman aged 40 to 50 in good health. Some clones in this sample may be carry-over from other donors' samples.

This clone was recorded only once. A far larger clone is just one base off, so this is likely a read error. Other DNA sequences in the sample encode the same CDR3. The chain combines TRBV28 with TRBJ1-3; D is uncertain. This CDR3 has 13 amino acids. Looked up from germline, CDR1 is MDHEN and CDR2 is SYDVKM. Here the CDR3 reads CASSLRPFDTIYF. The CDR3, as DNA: TGTGCCAGCAGTTTAAGGCCCTTCGACACAATATATTTT.

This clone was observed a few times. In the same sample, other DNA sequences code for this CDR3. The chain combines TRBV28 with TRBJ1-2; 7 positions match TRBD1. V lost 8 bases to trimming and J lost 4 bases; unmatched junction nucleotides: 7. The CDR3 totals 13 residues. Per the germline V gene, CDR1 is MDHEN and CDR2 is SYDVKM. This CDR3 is CASLTGDSYGYTF. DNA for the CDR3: TGTGCCAGCCTAACTGGGGACAGCTATGGCTACACCTTC.

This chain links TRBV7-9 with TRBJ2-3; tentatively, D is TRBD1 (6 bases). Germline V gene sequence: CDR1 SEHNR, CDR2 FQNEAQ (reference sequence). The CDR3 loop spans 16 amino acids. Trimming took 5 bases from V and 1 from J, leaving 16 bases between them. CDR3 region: CASSPDRTIRTDTQYF. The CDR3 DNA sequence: TGTGCCAGCAGCCCCGACAGGACAATACGCACAGATACGCAGTATTTT.

The CDR3 spells CATSRGVGSASSYEQYF. In nucleotides, the CDR3 is TGTGCCACCAGCAGAGGGGTGGGTAGCGCGAGCTCCTACGAGCAGTACTTC. V usage is TRBV15 and J usage is TRBJ2-7, with a possible D match to TRBD2 (5 bases). V was clipped by 1 base and J by 0 bases, with 16 bases between them. Germline values: CDR1 LNHNV, CDR2 YYDKDF (reference sequence). The CDR3 spans 17 residues.

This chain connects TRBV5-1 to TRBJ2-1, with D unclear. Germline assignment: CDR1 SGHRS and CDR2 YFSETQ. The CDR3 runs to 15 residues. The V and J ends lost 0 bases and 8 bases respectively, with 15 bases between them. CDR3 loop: CASSLEGRPVDEQFF. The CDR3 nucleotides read TGCGCCAGCAGCTTGGAGGGCAGGCCTGTGGATGAGCAGTTCTTC.

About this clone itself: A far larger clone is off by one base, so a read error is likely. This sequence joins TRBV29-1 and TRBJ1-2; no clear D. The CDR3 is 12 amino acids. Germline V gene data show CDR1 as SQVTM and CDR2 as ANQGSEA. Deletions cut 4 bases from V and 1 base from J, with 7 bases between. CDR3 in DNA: TGCAGCGTTGGAGACCATAACTATGGCTACACCTTC. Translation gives CSVGDHNYGYTF.

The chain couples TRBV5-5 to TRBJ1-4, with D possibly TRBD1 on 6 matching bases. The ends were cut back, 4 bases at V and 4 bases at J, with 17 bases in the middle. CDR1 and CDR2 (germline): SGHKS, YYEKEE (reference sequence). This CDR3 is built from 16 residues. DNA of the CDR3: TGTGCCAGCAGCCCTCCCCCCAGAGGGGGTAATGAAAAACTGTTTTTT. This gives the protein CASSPPPRGGNEKLFF.

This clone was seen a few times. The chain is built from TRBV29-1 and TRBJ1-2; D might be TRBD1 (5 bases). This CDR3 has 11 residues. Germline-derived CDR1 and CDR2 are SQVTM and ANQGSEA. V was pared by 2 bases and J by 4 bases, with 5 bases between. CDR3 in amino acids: CSVETGYGYTF. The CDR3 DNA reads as TGCAGCGTTGAAACAGGCTATGGCTACACCTTC. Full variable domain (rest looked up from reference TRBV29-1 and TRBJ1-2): SAVISQKPSRDICQRGTSLTIQCQVDSQVTMMFWYRQQPGQSLTLIATANQGSEATYESGFVIDKFPISRPNLTFSTLTVSNMSPEDSSIYLCSVETGYGYTFGSGTRLTVV.

CDR3 amino acids: CASSSGLAVPYEQYF. Here the CDR3 DNA reads TGTGCCAGCAGTTCTGGACTAGCGGTCCCCTACGAGCAGTACTTC. This rearrangement joins TRBV28 to TRBJ2-7; 10 nucleotides align to TRBD2. Per germline, CDR1 MDHEN and CDR2 SYDVKM. This CDR3 comprises 15 residues. V was clipped by 4 bases and J by 2 bases; unmatched bases: 5.

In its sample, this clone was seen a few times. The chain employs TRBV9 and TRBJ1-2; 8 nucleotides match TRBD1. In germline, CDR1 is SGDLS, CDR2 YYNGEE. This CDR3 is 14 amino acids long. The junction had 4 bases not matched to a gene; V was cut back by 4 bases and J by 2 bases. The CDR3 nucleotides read TGTGCCAGCAGCCCCAGGACAGGGAACTATGGCTACACCTTC. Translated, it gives CASSPRTGNYGYTF.

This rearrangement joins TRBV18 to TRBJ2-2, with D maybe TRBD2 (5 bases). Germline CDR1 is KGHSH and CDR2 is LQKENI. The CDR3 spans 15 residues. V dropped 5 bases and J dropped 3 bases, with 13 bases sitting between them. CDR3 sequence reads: CASSSSLMDTGELFF. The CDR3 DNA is TGTGCCAGCTCATCTAGCTTAATGGACACCGGGGAGCTGTTTTTT.

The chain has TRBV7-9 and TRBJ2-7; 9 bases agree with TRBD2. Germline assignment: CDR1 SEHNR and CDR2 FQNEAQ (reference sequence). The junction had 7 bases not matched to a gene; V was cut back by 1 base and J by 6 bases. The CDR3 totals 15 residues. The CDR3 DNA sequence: TGTGCCAGCAGCTTAGGTTCTAGCGGGATCGGCGAGCAGTACTTC. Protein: CASSLGSSGIGEQYF.

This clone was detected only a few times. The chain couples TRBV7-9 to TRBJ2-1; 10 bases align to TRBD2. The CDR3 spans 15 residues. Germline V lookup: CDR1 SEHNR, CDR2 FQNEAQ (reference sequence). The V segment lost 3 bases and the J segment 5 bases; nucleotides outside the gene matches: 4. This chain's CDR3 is CASSFRTSGNNEQFF. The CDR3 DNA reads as TGTGCCAGCAGCTTCCGGACTAGCGGTAACAATGAGCAGTTCTTC.

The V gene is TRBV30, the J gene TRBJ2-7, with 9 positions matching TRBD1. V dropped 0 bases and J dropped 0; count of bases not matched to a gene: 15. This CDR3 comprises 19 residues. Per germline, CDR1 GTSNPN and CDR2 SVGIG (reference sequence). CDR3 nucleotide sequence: TGTGCCTGGAGTGTCGGGTGGTACAGGGGGCCCCTTAGCTCCTACGAGCAGTACTTC. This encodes CAWSVGWYRGPLSSYEQYF. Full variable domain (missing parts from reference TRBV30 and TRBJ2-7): SQTIHQWPATLVQPVGSPLSLECTVEGTSNPNLYWYRQAAGRGLQLLFYSVGIGQISSEVPQNLSASRPQDRQFILSSKKLLLSDSGFYLCAWSVGWYRGPLSSYEQYFGPGTRLTVT.

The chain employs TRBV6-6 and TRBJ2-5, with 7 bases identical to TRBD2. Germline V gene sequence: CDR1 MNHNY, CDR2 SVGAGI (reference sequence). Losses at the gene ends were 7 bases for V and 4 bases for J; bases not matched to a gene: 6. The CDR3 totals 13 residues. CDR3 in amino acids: CASTPPGGETQYF. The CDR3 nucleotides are TGTGCCAGCACCCCACCGGGGGGAGAGACCCAGTACTTC.